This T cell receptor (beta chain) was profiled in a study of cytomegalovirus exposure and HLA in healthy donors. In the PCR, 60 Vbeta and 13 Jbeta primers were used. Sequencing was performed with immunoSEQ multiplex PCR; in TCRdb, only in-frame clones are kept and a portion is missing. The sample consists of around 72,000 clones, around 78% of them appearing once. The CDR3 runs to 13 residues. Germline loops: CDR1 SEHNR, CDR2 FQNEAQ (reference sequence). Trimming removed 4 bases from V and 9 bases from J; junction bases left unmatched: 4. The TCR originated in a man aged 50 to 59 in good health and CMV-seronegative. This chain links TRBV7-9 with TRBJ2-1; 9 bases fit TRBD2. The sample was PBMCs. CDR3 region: CASSSPGLAEQFF. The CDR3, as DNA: TGTGCCAGCAGCTCTCCGGGACTAGCTGAGCAGTTCTTC.